A selection of T cell receptor beta chains follows, all from one sample in a study of breast tumors, draining lymph nodes, adjacent tissues. TCRdb re-derived calls from the multiplex PCR reads in MiXCR, one entry per CDR3 protein. The table has about 140,000 distinct CDR3 sequences, about 30% seen once; the top ten hold less than 2.5%. The sequenced material came from axillary lymph node tissue. All receptors come from a female donor with breast cancer. Some clones in this sample may be carry-over from other donors' samples. The CDR3 runs from the conserved cysteine through the conserved F or W. The D gene is left open where the match is weak. Rows may omit the clone size; those that give it use once, few, many or a size class.

j_gene: TRBJ2-5; v_gene: TRBV7-6; d_gene: NA; abundance: NA; CDR3nt: TGTGCCAGCAGCGCCCTCAGGGGTCAAGAGACCCAGTACTTC; CDR3aa: CASSALRGQETQYF
j_gene: TRBJ1-5; v_gene: TRBV7-2; d_gene: TRBD1; abundance: many; CDR3nt: TGTGCCAGCAGTTCCCGGGGGACAGCCAATCAGCCCCAGCATTTT; CDR3aa: CASSSRGTANQPQHF
j_gene: TRBJ1-4; v_gene: TRBV7-9; d_gene: NA; abundance: many; CDR3nt: TGTGCCGTCAGCAGGGAGGGGATGGGAAAACTGTTTTTT; CDR3aa: CAVSREGMGKLFF
j_gene: TRBJ2-1; v_gene: TRBV7-3; d_gene: TRBD1; abundance: many; CDR3nt: TGTGCCAGCAGCTTAAACCCCCCGGGACAGGGAACCTACAATGAGCAGTTCTTC; CDR3aa: CASSLNPPGQGTYNEQFF
j_gene: TRBJ2-2; v_gene: TRBV6-4; d_gene: NA; abundance: NA; CDR3nt: TGTGCCAGCAGTGACTCGCCGCCAGCGGCTTACACCGGGGAGCTGTTTTTT; CDR3aa: CASSDSPPAAYTGELFF
j_gene: TRBJ2-3; v_gene: TRBV11-2; d_gene: TRBD1; abundance: many; CDR3nt: TGTGCCAGCAGCTTAATTCGTACAGGGGGCGCGGAAGATACGCAGTATTTT; CDR3aa: CASSLIRTGGAEDTQYF
j_gene: TRBJ2-1; v_gene: TRBV9; d_gene: NA; abundance: many; CDR3nt: TGTGCCAGCAGCGTAGAGTGGGCCTCGCCCTACAATGAGCAGTTCTTC; CDR3aa: CASSVEWASPYNEQFF
j_gene: TRBJ1-1; v_gene: TRBV7-6; d_gene: NA; abundance: NA; CDR3nt: TGTGCCAGCAGCCATTACCAAAACACTGAAGCTCTCTTT; CDR3aa: CASSHYQNTEALF
j_gene: TRBJ2-3; v_gene: TRBV7-9; d_gene: TRBD1; abundance: NA; CDR3nt: TGTGCCAGCAGCTTAGGGATTCCGGGACAGGGAACAGATACGCAGTATTTT; CDR3aa: CASSLGIPGQGTDTQYF
j_gene: TRBJ2-2; v_gene: TRBV24-1; d_gene: TRBD1; abundance: many; CDR3nt: TGTGCCACCAGTGAACCCCCCCTCAGGGGGGGGGAGCTGTTTTTT; CDR3aa: CATSEPPLRGGELFF
j_gene: TRBJ2-1; v_gene: TRBV5-1; d_gene: NA; abundance: NA; CDR3nt: TGCGCCAGCAGCTTGGTGGCCCATGGGCACTTCTTC; CDR3aa: CASSLVAHGHFF
j_gene: TRBJ2-2; v_gene: TRBV6-6; d_gene: NA; abundance: many; CDR3nt: TGTGCCAGCAGGCGGGACGGCCAGAACACCGGGGAGCTGTTTTTT; CDR3aa: CASRRDGQNTGELFF
j_gene: TRBJ1-2; v_gene: TRBV19; d_gene: NA; abundance: few; CDR3nt: NA; CDR3aa: CASSTRQGRAAVGYGSTF
j_gene: TRBJ1-5; v_gene: TRBV19; d_gene: TRBD1; abundance: many; CDR3nt: TGTGCCAGTTCGGTCCTGCAGGGGGTTAGCAATCAGCCCCAGCATTTT; CDR3aa: CASSVLQGVSNQPQHF
j_gene: TRBJ1-2; v_gene: TRBV7-9; d_gene: NA; abundance: many; CDR3nt: TGTGCCAGCAGCTTAGAACAGGGTTATGGCTACACCTTC; CDR3aa: CASSLEQGYGYTF
j_gene: TRBJ1-5; v_gene: TRBV19; d_gene: NA; abundance: many; CDR3nt: TGTGCCAGTAGTATAGATCAGTACCAGGACGGTACAATCAAGCCCCAGCATTTT; CDR3aa: CASSIDQYQDGTIKPQHF
j_gene: TRBJ2-6; v_gene: TRBV30; d_gene: TRBD2; abundance: NA; CDR3nt: TGTGCCTGGAGTGTCGGGGCGGGGGTCTCTGGGGCCAACGTCCTGACTTTC; CDR3aa: CAWSVGAGVSGANVLTF
j_gene: TRBJ2-6; v_gene: TRBV7-9; d_gene: NA; abundance: many; CDR3nt: TGTGCCAGCATGGAATCGGGGGCAACTGGGGCCAACGTCCTGACTTTC; CDR3aa: CASMESGATGANVLTF
j_gene: TRBJ2-5; v_gene: TRBV12-3/TRBV12-4; d_gene: TRBD1; abundance: NA; CDR3nt: TGTGCCAGCAGCCCACAGGGGGCACGGCAGCCCCAGTACTTC; CDR3aa: CASSPQGARQPQYF
j_gene: TRBJ2-2; v_gene: TRBV18; d_gene: TRBD1; abundance: many; CDR3nt: TGTGCCAGCTCACCAAACACAGGGGACACCGGGGAGCTGTTTTTT; CDR3aa: CASSPNTGDTGELFF
j_gene: TRBJ1-2; v_gene: TRBV5-8; d_gene: TRBD1; abundance: many; CDR3nt: TGTGCCAGCAGCAAGACAGGGTACGGCTACACCTTC; CDR3aa: CASSKTGYGYTF
j_gene: TRBJ1-2; v_gene: TRBV6-2/TRBV6-3; d_gene: NA; abundance: few; CDR3nt: TGTGCCAGCACACTCCAGGCAGTTAACTATGGCTACACCTTC; CDR3aa: CASTLQAVNYGYTF
j_gene: TRBJ2-7; v_gene: TRBV7-6; d_gene: NA; abundance: many; CDR3nt: TGTGCCAGCAGCTTAGAGCAAGGGGGAAGCGAGCAGTACTTC; CDR3aa: CASSLEQGGSEQYF
j_gene: TRBJ2-6; v_gene: TRBV18; d_gene: NA; abundance: many; CDR3nt: TGTGCCAGCTCACCACAGGTGCTCTCTGGGGCCAACGTCCTGACTTTC; CDR3aa: CASSPQVLSGANVLTF
j_gene: TRBJ1-5; v_gene: TRBV20-1; d_gene: NA; abundance: NA; CDR3nt: TGCAGTGCTAGAGCTGGGGGACGGGGAAGTCAGCCCCAGCATTTT; CDR3aa: CSARAGGRGSQPQHF
j_gene: TRBJ2-2; v_gene: TRBV4-3; d_gene: TRBD2; abundance: NA; CDR3nt: TGCGCCAGCAGCCAAGAAGGCCTAGCGGGGTTTTCGGGGGAGCTGTCTTTT; CDR3aa: CASSQEGLAGFSGELSF
j_gene: TRBJ2-5; v_gene: TRBV5-4; d_gene: NA; abundance: NA; CDR3nt: TGTGCCAGCAGCTTGGGACCTACCGGGCAGGGGCAAGGGACCCAGTACTTC; CDR3aa: CASSLGPTGQGQGTQYF
j_gene: TRBJ2-3; v_gene: TRBV20-1; d_gene: TRBD2; abundance: NA; CDR3nt: TGCAGCCAGGCTAGCGGGGGTGGAGATACGCAGTATTTT; CDR3aa: CSQASGGGDTQYF
j_gene: TRBJ1-6; v_gene: TRBV11-2; d_gene: TRBD1; abundance: NA; CDR3nt: TGTGCCAGCAGTGGGGGACAGGGGAATAATTCACCCCTCCACTTT; CDR3aa: CASSGGQGNNSPLHF
j_gene: TRBJ2-5; v_gene: TRBV19; d_gene: NA; abundance: many; CDR3nt: TGTGCCAGTAGAGCGCTGGCTGAGCAAGAGACCCAGTACTTC; CDR3aa: CASRALAEQETQYF
j_gene: TRBJ1-1; v_gene: TRBV12-3/TRBV12-4; d_gene: TRBD1; abundance: NA; CDR3nt: TGTGCCAGCAGCCGGGGAGGGGGCATGACTGAAGCTTGCTTT; CDR3aa: CASSRGGGMTEACF
j_gene: TRBJ1-2; v_gene: TRBV20-1; d_gene: NA; abundance: many; CDR3nt: TGCAGTGCTGGAAATGGAGACTATGGCTACACCTTC; CDR3aa: CSAGNGDYGYTF
j_gene: TRBJ1-1; v_gene: TRBV7-6; d_gene: NA; abundance: many; CDR3nt: TGTGCCAGCAGCTTGGGGGTCCGGAACACTGAAGCTTTCTTT; CDR3aa: CASSLGVRNTEAFF
j_gene: TRBJ1-1; v_gene: TRBV12-3/TRBV12-4; d_gene: TRBD1; abundance: NA; CDR3nt: TGTGCCAGCAGTTTCGGACAGGGGGCTCAAGCTTTCTTT; CDR3aa: CASSFGQGAQAFF
j_gene: TRBJ2-3; v_gene: TRBV19; d_gene: NA; abundance: many; CDR3nt: TGTGCCAGTAGTATCTGGGCAGGCACAGATACGCAGTATTTT; CDR3aa: CASSIWAGTDTQYF
j_gene: TRBJ1-5; v_gene: TRBV10-2; d_gene: NA; abundance: many; CDR3nt: TGCGCCAGCAGGGACCCCGGGGGGCTAGTGCCCCAGCATTTT; CDR3aa: CASRDPGGLVPQHF
j_gene: TRBJ1-2; v_gene: TRBV12-3/TRBV12-4; d_gene: NA; abundance: many; CDR3nt: TGTGCCAGCAGTTTCCGGGGGGGCAACTATGGCTACACCTTC; CDR3aa: CASSFRGGNYGYTF
j_gene: TRBJ2-2; v_gene: TRBV7-3; d_gene: NA; abundance: NA; CDR3nt: TGTGCCAGCAGCCCCCGGGGCGGGGGCACCGGGGAGCTGCTTTTT; CDR3aa: CASSPRGGGTGELLF
j_gene: TRBJ2-5; v_gene: TRBV6-2/TRBV6-3; d_gene: TRBD1; abundance: NA; CDR3nt: TGTGCCAGCAGGCCCGGGACAGGGCGGGAGACCCAGTACTTC; CDR3aa: CASRPGTGRETQYF
j_gene: TRBJ1-2; v_gene: TRBV6-5; d_gene: NA; abundance: many; CDR3nt: TGTGCCAGCAGTCCGGGCCCAGGGGCGGGCAACTATGGCTACACCTTC; CDR3aa: CASSPGPGAGNYGYTF
j_gene: TRBJ2-7; v_gene: TRBV7-2; d_gene: NA; abundance: many; CDR3nt: TGTGCCAGCAGCTTGACCACGTACTACGAGCAGTACTTC; CDR3aa: CASSLTTYYEQYF